Shown below are 25 T cell receptor beta chains from a single sample sequenced in a study of blood T cell repertoires in COVID-19. Clones were read by immunoSEQ multiplex PCR, and TCRdb kept only the in-frame ones, dropping some. The sample includes hundreds of thousands of clones, 82% seen only once; the top ten take approximately 13%. Sequencing was performed on peripheral blood. These receptors were obtained from an older woman with active or convalescent COVID-19.

This clone has just one count. The chain recombines TRBV4-1 with TRBJ1-1; TRBD1 matches 7 bases. V lost 3 bases to trimming and J lost 2 bases; unmatched junction nucleotides: 9. The CDR3 loop spans 16 amino acids. Germline CDR1 MGHRA, CDR2 YSYEKL. In DNA, the CDR3 is TGCGCCAGCAGCCAGGTTACCGGGACAGCAAACACTGAAGCTTTCTTT. Translation: CASSQVTGTANTEAFF.

This sequence joins TRBV30 and TRBJ1-4; TRBD1 might be the D (6 bases). This CDR3 has 13 residues. Germline CDR1 is GTSNPN and CDR2 is SVGIG (reference sequence). The ends were cut back, 2 bases at V and 7 bases at J, with 11 bases in the middle. CDR3 amino acids: CAWSRGWGEKLFF. The CDR3 coding sequence is TGTGCCTGGAGTAGGGGGTGGGGTGAAAAACTGTTTTTT.

This sequence joins TRBV7-2 and TRBJ2-1, with 7 bases identical to TRBD2. Losses at the gene ends were 2 bases for V and 1 base for J; bases not matched to a gene: 2. Germline CDR1 is SGHTA and CDR2 is FQGNSA. The CDR3 extends over 15 amino acids. CDR3 DNA: TGTGCCAGCAGCTTAACGCGGGGGTCCTACAATGAGCAGTTCTTC. It yields the protein CASSLTRGSYNEQFF.

This clone was counted only a few times. The chain combines TRBV7-8 with TRBJ2-3, with TRBD1 matching 8 bases. The CDR3 has 15 residues. V shed 2 bases, J shed 4 bases, and the junction held 5 bases outside the gene matches. Germline V lookup: CDR1 SGHVS, CDR2 FQNEAQ. The CDR3 loop reads CASSLRTGPPDTQYF. The CDR3 DNA sequence: TGTGCCAGCAGCTTAAGGACAGGGCCGCCAGATACGCAGTATTTT.

The chain is built from TRBV21-1 and TRBJ2-7; TRBD2, as called in the table, went unchecked against the DNA. TRBV21-1 is a pseudogene. This CDR3 has 14 amino acids. CDR3 nucleotides: TGTGCCAGCAGCAAAGGTGGGAGCTCCTACGAGCAGTACTTC. Residues: CASSKGGSSYEQYF.

This clone appeared once. The J gene is TRBJ2-1, the V gene TRBV7-2; TRBD2 aligns across 7 bases. The CDR3 loop spans 15 amino acids. Germline trimming cut 1 base from V and 8 bases from J; bases unmatched to any gene: 8. Germline loops: CDR1 SGHTA, CDR2 FQGNSA. CDR3 sequence: CASSLVRTRIDEQFF. CDR3 nucleotides: TGTGCCAGCAGCTTAGTCCGGACTAGGATCGATGAGCAGTTCTTC.

The chain's CDR3 is CASAPLGQRTDTQYF. In nucleotides, the CDR3 is TGTGCCAGCGCCCCCCTAGGCCAGCGCACAGATACGCAGTATTTT. This chain uses TRBV7-9 with TRBJ2-3, with D hard to call. The CDR3 is 15 residues long. Trimming took 8 bases from V and 1 from J, leaving 16 bases between them. CDR1 and CDR2 from the germline V gene are SEHNR and FQNEAQ (reference sequence). Supplemented by reference TRBV7-9 and TRBJ2-3, the full variable domain reads DTGVSQNPRHKITKRGQNVTFRCDPISEHNRLYWYRQTLGQGPEFLTYFQNEAQLEKSRLLSDRFSAERPKGSFSTLEIQRTEQGDSAMYLCASAPLGQRTDTQYFGPGTRLTVL.

The gene calls are TRBV6-5 and TRBJ1-2; D gene ambiguous. This CDR3 is built from 12 residues. Germline V lookup: CDR1 MNHEY, CDR2 SVGAGI. The V end lost 6 bases, the J end lost 4 bases, and 9 bases lay between the germline ends. The CDR3 DNA sequence: TGTGCCAGCAGCAGGACTATCTATGGCTACACCTTC. This gives the protein CASSRTIYGYTF.

The chain combines TRBV3-1 (or the pseudogene TRBV3-2) with TRBJ2-5; a possible D gene is TRBD2 (5 bases). Germline CDR1 is LGHDT and CDR2 is YNNKEL (reference sequence). This CDR3 is 13 amino acids long. V lost 4 bases and J lost 5, with 11 bases in between. The CDR3 loop is CASSLASLETQYF. The CDR3 DNA is TGTGCCAGCAGCCTGGCTAGCTTGGAGACCCAGTACTTC.

The V call is TRBV12-3 or TRBV12-4, the J call TRBJ2-3; D is perhaps TRBD1 (6 bases). The V and J ends lost 6 bases and 5 bases respectively, with 12 bases between them. CDR3 size: 13 residues. DNA of the CDR3: TGTGCCAGCAGGTTCCCAGGGGAAGATACGCAGTATTTT. Translation gives CASRFPGEDTQYF.

The rearrangement uses TRBV12-3 or TRBV12-4 and TRBJ1-2; 8 bases map to TRBD1. V dropped 6 bases and J dropped 7; count of bases not matched to a gene: 7. This CDR3 is built from 13 residues. CDR3 sequence (DNA): TGTGCCAGCAGAACGGACAGGGCGCCTGGCTACACCTTC. Protein product: CASRTDRAPGYTF.

The chain uses TRBV11-2 and TRBJ2-7, with D possibly matching TRBD1 (5 bases). From germline, CDR1 is SGHAT and CDR2 FQNNGV. Trimming removed 8 bases from V and 3 bases from J, with 17 bases in between. The CDR3 totals 14 residues. In DNA, the CDR3 is TGTGCCAGCGAAGGGGCAGGGTTGGACTACGAGCAGTACTTC. Its translation: CASEGAGLDYEQYF.

V usage is TRBV7-9 and J usage is TRBJ1-6; 7 bases are shared with TRBD1. Trimming at V came to 2 bases and at J to 8 bases, leaving 9 bases not matched to a gene. The germline V gene has CDR1 SEHNR and CDR2 FQNEAQ (reference sequence). This CDR3 is 16 amino acids long. Written as DNA, the CDR3 is TGTGCCAGCAGCTTAACAGGGGCGCTGGGCGATTCACCCCTCCACTTT. Translating it yields CASSLTGALGDSPLHF. The full variable domain, completed using reference TRBV7-9 and TRBJ1-6, is DTGVSQNPRHKITKRGQNVTFRCDPISEHNRLYWYRQTLGQGPEFLTYFQNEAQLEKSRLLSDRFSAERPKGSFSTLEIQRTEQGDSAMYLCASSLTGALGDSPLHFGNGTRLTVT.

The chain recombines TRBV3-1 (or the pseudogene TRBV3-2) with TRBJ1-1; D is perhaps TRBD1 (5 bases). Germline-derived CDR1 and CDR2 are LGHDT and YNNKEL (reference sequence). Trimming left V 1 base short and J 6 bases short, with 9 bases between. The CDR3 spans 13 residues. CDR3 protein: CASSQGWGAEAFF. The DNA for the CDR3 is TGTGCCAGCAGCCAAGGGTGGGGCGCTGAAGCTTTCTTT.

V usage is TRBV5-6 and J usage is TRBJ1-1, with 9 bases fitting TRBD1. The CDR3 runs 16 residues. V was clipped by 2 bases and J by 1 base; unmatched bases: 6. Germline CDR1 SGHDT, CDR2 YYEEEE. The CDR3, as DNA: TGTGCCAGCAGCTTCCTCACAGGGGGCGGGAACACTGAAGCTTTCTTT. It yields the protein CASSFLTGGGNTEAFF. The full variable domain, its missing parts supplied by reference TRBV5-6 and TRBJ1-1, is DAGVTQSPTHLIKTRGQQVTLRCSPKSGHDTVSWYQQALGQGPQFIFQYYEEEERQRGNFPDRFSGHQFPNYSSELNVNALLLGDSALYLCASSFLTGGGNTEAFFGQGTRLTVV.

This sequence joins TRBV12-5 and TRBJ1-6; 9 bases map to TRBD1. CDR3 length: 22 residues. Losses at the gene ends were 0 bases for V and 10 bases for J; bases not matched to a gene: 25. Germline V lookup: CDR1 LGHNT, CDR2 FRNRAP. In DNA, the CDR3 is TGTGCTAGTGGTTTGGTGGTGGGGTGGGGACAGGGAGGTTTTCGGGGTAGGTCACCCCTCCACTTT. Encoded protein: CASGLVVGWGQGGFRGRSPLHF.

CDR3: CASSPRRAPDTEAFF. The DNA for the CDR3 is TGTGCCAGCTCCCCTAGGAGGGCGCCGGACACTGAAGCTTTCTTT. The rearrangement uses TRBV18 and TRBJ1-1; D ambiguous. CDR1 and CDR2 from the germline V gene are KGHSH and LQKENI. CDR3 length: 15 residues. V was clipped by 6 bases and J by 3 bases, with 17 bases between them.

The chain is built from TRBV25-1 and TRBJ2-2, with no clear D. The length of the CDR3 is 14 residues. V shed 4 bases and J shed 1 base, with 7 bases lying between them. In germline, CDR1 is MGHDK, CDR2 SYGVNS. For the CDR3, the DNA is TGTGCCAGCAGTGCACAGCTGAACACCGGGGAGCTGTTTTTT. Encoded protein: CASSAQLNTGELFF.

This clone was seen only a few times. The V gene is TRBV7-2, the J gene TRBJ1-6; 7 bases match TRBD1. Germline assignment: CDR1 SGHTA and CDR2 FQGNSA. J lost 11 bases, V lost 1 base, and 5 bases had no gene match. CDR3 size: 14 residues. CDR3 nucleotide sequence: TGTGCCAGCAGCTTAGGCCAGGGGGGTCCACCCCTCCACTTT. This translates into CASSLGQGGPPLHF.

The rearrangement links TRBV4-1 to TRBJ2-7; 7 bases map to TRBD2. This CDR3 has 15 amino acids. Per the germline V gene, CDR1 is MGHRA and CDR2 is YSYEKL. Trimming took 3 bases from V and 5 from J; bases not matched to a gene: 10. This chain's CDR3 is CASSQASGGNHEQYF. The CDR3 nucleotides are TGCGCCAGCAGCCAGGCCTCGGGGGGTAACCACGAGCAGTACTTC.

This clone came up a few times. CDR3 nucleotide sequence: TGTGCTAGTGGTTTTGGCGGGACAGGGCCAGTTAATGAAAAACTGTTTTTT. This gives the protein CASGFGGTGPVNEKLFF. The chain joins TRBV12-5 to TRBJ1-4, with 9 nucleotides matching TRBD1. Germline V gene lookup returns CDR1 LGHNT and CDR2 FRNRAP. The CDR3 runs 17 residues. After removal of 3 bases from V and 4 bases from J, the junction contained 9 bases not matched to a gene.

The J gene is TRBJ1-1, the V gene TRBV30; possibly TRBD1 for D (5 bases). In germline, CDR1 is GTSNPN, CDR2 SVGIG (reference sequence). The ends were cut back, 4 bases at V and 0 bases at J, with 21 bases in the middle. This CDR3 spans 17 amino acids. Written as DNA, the CDR3 is TGTGCCTGGAATCCCTGGGGGAGGTTAGCTATGAACACTGAAGCTTTCTTT. Protein product: CAWNPWGRLAMNTEAFF. Variable domain in full (rest from reference TRBV30 and TRBJ1-1): SQTIHQWPATLVQPVGSPLSLECTVEGTSNPNLYWYRQAAGRGLQLLFYSVGIGQISSEVPQNLSASRPQDRQFILSSKKLLLSDSGFYLCAWNPWGRLAMNTEAFFGQGTRLTVV.

This clone showed up just once. The V and J genes are TRBV12-3 or TRBV12-4 and TRBJ2-2; D may be TRBD2 (5 bases). The CDR3 spans 13 residues. Trimming shortened V by 7 bases and J by 4 bases, and 10 bases separated the two germline ends. The CDR3 region is CASTPRGTGELFF. The CDR3 DNA follows: TGTGCCAGCACTCCTCGGGGCACCGGGGAGCTGTTTTTT.

The DNA for the CDR3 is TGTGCCAGCAGTGGGACAGCTGGAAACACCATATATTTT. Translated: CASSGTAGNTIYF. This chain uses TRBV12-3 or TRBV12-4 with TRBJ1-3; the match to TRBD1 covers 7 bases. The CDR3 is 13 amino acids. V dropped 5 bases and J dropped 2; count of bases not matched to a gene: 0.

The V and J genes are TRBV2 and TRBJ1-2, with a tentative D call TRBD1 (6 bases). Trimming cost V 7 bases and J 4 bases, with 10 bases left between them. This CDR3 region has 12 residues. The germline CDR1 and CDR2 sequences are SNHLY and FYNNEI. CDR3 amino acids: CASMMDSYGYTF. CDR3 bases: TGTGCCAGCATGATGGACAGCTATGGCTACACCTTC.